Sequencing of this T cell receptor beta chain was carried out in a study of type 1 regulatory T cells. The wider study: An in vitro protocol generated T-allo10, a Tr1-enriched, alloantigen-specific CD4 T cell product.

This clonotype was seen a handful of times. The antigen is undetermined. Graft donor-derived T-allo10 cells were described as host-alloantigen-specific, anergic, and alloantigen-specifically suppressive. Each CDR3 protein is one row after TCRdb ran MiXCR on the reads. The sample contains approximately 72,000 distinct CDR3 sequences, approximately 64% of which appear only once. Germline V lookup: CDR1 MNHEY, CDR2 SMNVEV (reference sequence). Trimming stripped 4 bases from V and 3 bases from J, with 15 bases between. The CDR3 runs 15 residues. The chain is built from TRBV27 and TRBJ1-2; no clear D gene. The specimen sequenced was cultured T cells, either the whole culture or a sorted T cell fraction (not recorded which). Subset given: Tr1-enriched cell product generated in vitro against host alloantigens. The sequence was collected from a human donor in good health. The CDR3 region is CASSSNGEGHYGYTF. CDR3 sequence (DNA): TGTGCCAGCAGTTCCAATGGTGAAGGGCACTATGGCTACACCTTC.